This is a list of T cell receptor beta chains from one sample in a study of cytomegalovirus exposure and HLA in healthy donors. The assay was immunoSEQ multiplex PCR, and TCRdb's table has in-frame clones only and misses some. The sample yields about 140,000 clones, roughly 73% seen once. The sample consisted of PBMCs. The receptors derive from a female donor in good health and CMV-seronegative. The CDR3 runs from the conserved cysteine through the conserved F or W. D genes are given only for firm matches. Size is stated for part of the rows, as once, few or many counts, or as a class when the clone is expanded.

V gene	D gene	clone size	J gene	CDR3 DNA	CDR3 protein
TRBV6-1	TRBD1	few	TRBJ1-2	TGTGCCAGCAGTGAACCGGGACAGGCGAACTATGGCTACACCTTC	CASSEPGQANYGYTF
TRBV5-1	TRBD1	NA	TRBJ2-5	TGCGCCAGCAGCTTGGAGGACAGGGGAGGACAAGAGACCCAGTACTTC	CASSLEDRGGQETQYF
TRBV9	NA	few	TRBJ2-3	TGTGCCAGCAGCTCCTCGCTCGGACTAAATACGCAGTATTTT	CASSSSLGLNTQYF
TRBV5-1	TRBD1	NA	TRBJ2-7	TGCGCCAGCAGCTCAGGACAGGGTGGCGAGCAGTACTTC	CASSSGQGGEQYF
TRBV5-4	TRBD2	NA	TRBJ2-7	TGTGCCAGCAGCTTTCCGGGCGGGGGGCGATACGAGCAGTACTTC	CASSFPGGGRYEQYF
TRBV19	NA	NA	TRBJ1-1	TGTGCCAGTAATCTAGGGAGCACTGAAGCTTTCTTT	CASNLGSTEAFF
TRBV28	NA	NA	TRBJ2-5	TGTGCCAGCAGTCCCCCAGATAGGGGGACCCAGTACTTC	CASSPPDRGTQYF
TRBV19	NA	NA	TRBJ1-3	TGTGCCACGAGAATCCGGAGAGGAGACTCTGGAAACACCATATATTTT	CATRIRRGDSGNTIYF
TRBV7-6	TRBD1	NA	TRBJ1-2	TGTGCCAGCAGCTACCTGACAGGGGGAAATCAACGTGGCTACACCTTC	CASSYLTGGNQRGYTF
TRBV7-9	NA	NA	TRBJ1-2	TGTGCCAGCAGCCTGCCCATTGATCCGGGTGGCTACACCTTC	CASSLPIDPGGYTF